The rows below give T cell receptor beta chains drawn from one sample of a study of OX40 agonist ivuxolimab in advanced cancers. The protocol was immunoSEQ multiplex PCR, while the TCRdb copy is restricted to in-frame clones and leaves out a portion. The repertoire holds around 72,000 clones, with approximately 81% as singletons. This specimen was CD4+ or CD8+ T cells sorted from blood, taken in a trial of the OX40 agonist ivuxolimab. The receptors were gathered from an adult with an advanced solid tumor such as melanoma, head and neck, liver or kidney cancer. Each CDR3 is given with its conserved first and last residue. D genes are given only for firm matches. Clone size is given for some rows only: seen once, a few or many times, or a class if the clone is expanded.

>TRBV5-1|TRBJ2-2|TRBD2|NA
TGCGCCAGCAGCTTGTCTTCGAGAACTAGCGTCGCCGGGGAGCTGTTTTTT
CASSLSSRTSVAGELFF
>TRBV29-1|TRBJ2-1|TRBD2|NA
TGCAGCGCCCCGACACGGACTAGCGGGAGGAGGGGTGAGCAGTTCTTC
CSAPTRTSGRRGEQFF
>TRBV27|TRBJ2-6|TRBD1|NA
TGTGCCAGCAGCCGACAGGGTGCTGGGGCCAACGTCCTGACTTTC
CASSRQGAGANVLTF
>TRBV18|TRBJ2-7|NA|NA
TGTGCCAGCTCACCACCGGTCGGTCAGGCCTACGAGCAGTACTTC
CASSPPVGQAYEQYF
>TRBV2|TRBJ1-1|TRBD1|NA
TGTGCCAGCAGGGACAGGGTGAACACTGAAGCTTTCTTT
CASRDRVNTEAFF
>TRBV5-4|TRBJ1-2|TRBD1|once
TGTGCCAGCAGCTCACCGGGACAGGACTATGGCTACACCTTC
CASSSPGQDYGYTF
>TRBV5-5|TRBJ2-2|TRBD2|NA
TGTGCCAGCAGCCAGATAGCGGGAGAGTTCACCGGGGAGCTGTTTTTT
CASSQIAGEFTGELFF
>TRBV19|TRBJ2-1|NA|NA
TGTGCCAGTAGTATAGACCCCCCCTCTTCCTACAATGAGCAGTTCTTC
CASSIDPPSSYNEQFF
>TRBV27|TRBJ2-5|NA|NA
TGTGCCAGCAGTTTCCCCGGCAGACAAGAGACCCAGTACTTC
CASSFPGRQETQYF
>TRBV7-2|TRBJ2-1|TRBD2|NA
TGTGCCAGCAGCTCCTTCCGAGCGGGAGGTCAAAGGAAGCAGTTCTTC
CASSSFRAGGQRKQFF
>TRBV15|TRBJ2-3|NA|NA
TGTGCCACCAGTCCCTACCGGGCTGGCACAGATACGCAGTATTTT
CATSPYRAGTDTQYF
>TRBV6-1|TRBJ2-5|NA|NA
TGTGCCAGCAGTGAAATATGGACGCAAGAGACCCAGTACTTC
CASSEIWTQETQYF
>TRBV6-1|TRBJ1-2|TRBD1|NA
TGTGCCAGCAGCGAAAGACAGGGAGCTAACTATGGCTACACCTTC
CASSERQGANYGYTF
>TRBV9|TRBJ1-3|NA|NA
TGTGCCAGCAGCGTAGGAAGGGCGCCCGGAAACACCATATATTTT
CASSVGRAPGNTIYF
>TRBV2|TRBJ2-7|TRBD1|NA
TGTGCCAGCAGGCTTGACAGGGGACCTTCCTACGAGCAGTACTTC
CASRLDRGPSYEQYF
>TRBV19|TRBJ2-3|TRBD2|NA
TGTGCCACCTCGACTAGCGGGATCAACACAGATACGCAGTATTTT
CATSTSGINTDTQYF
>TRBV11-3|TRBJ2-3|TRBD2|NA
TGTGCCAGCAGCAAACGGACTAGCGGGGGCTACACAGATACGCAGTATTTT
CASSKRTSGGYTDTQYF
>TRBV9|TRBJ2-7|TRBD2|NA
TGTGCCAGCAGCCCTCGGGAGGGTGGCGAGCAGTACTTC
CASSPREGGEQYF
>TRBV6-1|TRBJ2-5|TRBD1|NA
TGTGCCAGCAGTGTCACCCCCCTACAGGGGCGTGGGGAGACCCAGTACTTC
CASSVTPLQGRGETQYF
>TRBV5-1|TRBJ2-3|TRBD1|NA
TGCGCCAGCAGCGTGACTGGGGGACAGGGTTCAGATACGCAGTATTTT
CASSVTGGQGSDTQYF
>TRBV7-9|TRBJ2-4|TRBD1|once
TGTGCCAGCAGCTGGGGACAGAGAAACATTCAGTACTTC
CASSWGQRNIQYF
>TRBV5-1|TRBJ2-1|TRBD2|NA
TGCGCCAGCAGCTTAGCGGGAGGGCATGAGCAGTTCTTC
CASSLAGGHEQFF
>TRBV25-1|TRBJ1-4|TRBD1|once
TGTGCCAGCAGTCCTACATTCTGGACAGGAACAACGGAAAAACTGTTTTTT
CASSPTFWTGTTEKLFF
>TRBV11-3|TRBJ1-3|TRBD1|NA
TGTGCCAGCAGCTTAGGGGGACAGGGGGGAACTGGAAACACCATATATTTT
CASSLGGQGGTGNTIYF
>TRBV5-4|TRBJ2-1|TRBD2|NA
TGTGCCAGCAGCTTTAGCGGGCCAAACAATGAGCAGTTCTTC
CASSFSGPNNEQFF
>TRBV5-1|TRBJ1-4|NA|NA
TGCGCCAGCAGCTTGGTCATTAATGAAAAACTGTTTTTT
CASSLVINEKLFF
>TRBV6-1|TRBJ1-4|TRBD1|NA
TGTGCCAGCAGTGAACGAGCAGGGGGAGGAGCAACTAATGAAAAACTGTTTTTT
CASSERAGGGATNEKLFF
>TRBV19|TRBJ2-1|NA|NA
TGTGCCAGTAGTATATTCGGGGACCGGGCGGGTACCTTCGCCTACAATGAGCAGTTCTTC
CASSIFGDRAGTFAYNEQFF
>TRBV19|TRBJ1-5|NA|NA
TGTGCCAGTAGTATAAGGGGTGGGGGCAATCAGCCCCAGCATTTT
CASSIRGGGNQPQHF
>TRBV5-1|TRBJ2-1|NA|NA
TGCGCCAGCAGCTTGTCCGGGGCCGACTACAATGAGCAGTTCTTC
CASSLSGADYNEQFF
>TRBV7-9|TRBJ2-7|NA|NA
TGTGCCAGCAGCCCAAGGGCAGGGAGCTACGAGCAGTACTTC
CASSPRAGSYEQYF
>TRBV18|TRBJ2-7|TRBD1|NA
TGTGCCAGCTCGCCCGGGACAGCCTACGAGCAGTACTTC
CASSPGTAYEQYF
>TRBV28|TRBJ2-7|NA|NA
TGTGCCAGCAGGAATAGGGACTCCTACGAGCAGTACTTC
CASRNRDSYEQYF
>TRBV6-5|TRBJ2-1|TRBD2|NA
TGTGCCAGCAGTTACGGAGCGGGAGGGCCAGGTGAGCAGTTCTTC
CASSYGAGGPGEQFF
>TRBV13|TRBJ2-7|NA|NA
TGCGCCAGCAGCCTAGAACTGAGAGGTATGGGGTCCTACGAGCAGTACTTC
CASSLELRGMGSYEQYF
>TRBV10-3|TRBJ2-1|TRBD2|NA
TGTGCCATCAGTGAGTCAAGAGCGGGAGGGCACAATGAGCAGTTCTTC
CAISESRAGGHNEQFF
>TRBV6-1|TRBJ2-2|NA|NA
TGTGCCACTAGACAGGTCTTCCGGACCGGGGAGCTGTTTTTT
CATRQVFRTGELFF
>TRBV7-9|TRBJ2-2|NA|once
TGTGCCAGCAGCTTAGTTAGAAGCACCGGGGAGCTGTTTTTT
CASSLVRSTGELFF
>TRBV7-9|TRBJ2-1|NA|NA
TGTGCCAGCAGCTTAGATCTGGGCAATGAGCAGTTCTTC
CASSLDLGNEQFF
>TRBV7-6|TRBJ2-1|NA|NA
TGTGCCAGCAGCTCAGGACAGTGGGTCATGGATGAGCAGTTCTTC
CASSSGQWVMDEQFF
>TRBV18|TRBJ2-2|TRBD1|NA
TGTGCCAGCTCACCAATAGGGGACAGGAACACCGGGGAGCTGTTTTTT
CASSPIGDRNTGELFF
>TRBV2|TRBJ1-5|TRBD1|NA
TGTGCCAGCCGGACAGGGTCAGGTCAGCCCCAGCATTTT
CASRTGSGQPQHF